This T cell receptor beta chain appears in the sequencing data of a study of tumor T cells in aggressive B-cell lymphoma. Here immunoSEQ multiplex PCR was the method, and the copy in TCRdb shows in-frame clones only, minus some. The table shows just under 10,000 clones, with approximately 85% occurring only once. This clone showed up just once. V gave up 4 bases and J gave up 0 bases, with 16 bases separating them. The CDR3 loop spans 18 amino acids. Germline CDR1 is SGHTA and CDR2 is FQGNSA. The chain recombines TRBV7-2 with TRBJ2-6; D possibly corresponds to TRBD1 (6 bases). The sequenced material came from tumor tissue. The clonotype was recovered from an adult with diffuse large B cell lymphoma. The CDR3 region is CASSSIRGRVSGANVLTF. As DNA, the CDR3 is TGTGCCAGCAGCTCGATCAGGGGACGGGTCTCTGGGGCCAACGTCCTGACTTTC.